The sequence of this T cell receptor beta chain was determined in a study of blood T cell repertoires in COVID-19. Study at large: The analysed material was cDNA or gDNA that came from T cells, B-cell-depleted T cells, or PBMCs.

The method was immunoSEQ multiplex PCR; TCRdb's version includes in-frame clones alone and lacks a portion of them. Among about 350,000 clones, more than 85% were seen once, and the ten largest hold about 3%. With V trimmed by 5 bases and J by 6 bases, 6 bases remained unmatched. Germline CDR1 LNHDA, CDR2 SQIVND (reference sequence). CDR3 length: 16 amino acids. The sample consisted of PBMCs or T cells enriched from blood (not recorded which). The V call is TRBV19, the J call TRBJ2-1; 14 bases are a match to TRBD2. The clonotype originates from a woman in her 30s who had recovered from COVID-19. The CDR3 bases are TGTGCCAGTAGTGTCAAGACTAGCGGGGGGGGCAATGAGCAGTTCTTC. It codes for CASSVKTSGGGNEQFF.